This T cell receptor beta chain was sequenced for a study of T cells in localized non-small cell lung cancer. General study results and limits: Only one tumor region was sequenced, so heterogeneity remains possible. Median detection of top 100 tumor clones in adjacent lung was under 75 clones. Increased T cell density in blood showed an association with longer overall survival. Uninvolved adjacent lung, not tumor, had the highest T cell clonality.

This clone was picked up one time. Antigen: not known. The CDR3 is 13 amino acids. The ends were cut back, 3 bases at V and 4 bases at J, with 7 bases in the middle. Germline CDR1 is LNHDA and CDR2 is SQIVND (reference sequence). Produced via immunoSEQ multiplex PCR; TCRdb's table is partial and in-frame only. The data contain 15,000 to 20,000 clones, over 75% of them singletons. Sequences were derived from peripheral blood, sampled before any cancer treatment. The V gene is TRBV19, the J gene TRBJ1-5, with D unclear. This TCR came from a female donor aged 60 or older with stage III squamous cell lung carcinoma. The DNA for the CDR3 is TGTGCCAGTAGTATTCAGTGGAATCAGCCCCAGCATTTT. Protein sequence: CASSIQWNQPQHF. The whole variable domain, filled in from reference TRBV19 and TRBJ1-5, reads DGGITQSPKYLFRKEGQNVTLSCEQNLNHDAMYWYRQDPGQGLRLIYYSQIVNDFQKGDIAEGYSVSREKKESFPLTVTSAQKNPTAFYLCASSIQWNQPQHFGDGTRLSIL.